This TCR beta chain emerged from a study of blood T cell repertoires in COVID-19. Whole-study context: There were acute and convalescent COVID-19 samples, and they came from the United States, Italy and Spain. Sources were T cells, B-cell-depleted T cells, or PBMCs; the material itself was cDNA or gDNA.

There are 16 residues in the CDR3. The germline V gene encodes CDR1 LGHDT and CDR2 YNNKEL (reference sequence). V was trimmed by 0 bases and J by 1 base, leaving 13 bases between them. In the authors' workflow: Amplifying reference gene primers gave estimates of nucleated cell counts. Sequencing used immunoSEQ multiplex PCR; TCRdb keeps in-frame clones, though not all of them. Clone size and the V and J calls come from that table; the DNA yielded D and trimming. The table has roughly 68,000 clones, roughly 77% seen once; the top ten hold 9.2%. This chain joins TRBV3-1 (or the pseudogene TRBV3-2) and TRBJ2-7; D not certain. The TCR sequence derives from a human donor in a cohort sampled during active COVID-19. Sequenced sample: peripheral blood. In DNA, the CDR3 is TGTGCCAGCAGCCAAGACTACGTAACGACTTCCTACGAGCAGTACTTC. This sequence encodes CASSQDYVTTSYEQYF.